One and the same sample provided the 27 T cell receptor beta chains below, sequenced in a study of spatial heterogeneity in lung cancer. In TCRdb, the 5' RACE reads were re-called with MiXCR into one record per CDR3 protein. The sample consists of some 7,000 distinct CDR3 sequences, about an eighth of them appearing once. Time point: sample taken at primary tumor resection. These receptors are not linked to any known antigen. Study results and caveats: For expanded intratumoral alpha and beta TCRs, counts tracked tumor mutation counts.

Sequencing was performed on lung tumor tissue, taken at surgery. The source is a male donor with early-stage non-small cell lung cancer.

Many counts were recorded for this clonotype. The gene calls are TRBV7-2 and TRBJ2-3; 7 positions agree with TRBD2. Germline trimming cut 5 bases from V and 6 bases from J; bases unmatched to any gene: 14. This CDR3 region has 16 residues. Germline V gene sequence: CDR1 SGHTA, CDR2 FQGNSA. The CDR3 sequence: CASSPQVGGGADTQYF. The CDR3 DNA is TGTGCCAGCAGCCCCCAGGTTGGGGGAGGGGCGGATACGCAGTATTTT.

This clonotype was observed many times. This rearrangement joins TRBV27 to TRBJ2-7, with D possibly being TRBD1 (5 bases). The V and J ends lost 5 bases and 2 bases respectively, with 7 bases between them. CDR1 and CDR2 (germline): MNHEY, SMNVEV (reference sequence). CDR3 size: 12 residues. For the CDR3, the DNA is TGTGCCAGCAGTGACAGTGCCTACGAGCAGTACTTC. Encoded protein: CASSDSAYEQYF.

This sequence joins TRBV29-1 and TRBJ2-7; no clear D gene. Germline assignment: CDR1 SQVTM and CDR2 ANQGSEA. V gave up 8 bases and J gave up 3 bases, with 5 bases separating them. This CDR3 spans 9 amino acids. CDR3 sequence: CSPIYEQYV. The CDR3 DNA sequence: TGCAGCCCAATCTACGAGCAGTACGTC.

This clonotype is labeled as medium-sized. The chain recombines TRBV4-1 with TRBJ2-5, with TRBD2 identical over 9 bases. The CDR3 totals 13 residues. J gave up 4 bases and V 7 bases, and 4 bases lay outside the gene matches. Germline V lookup: CDR1 MGHRA, CDR2 YSYEKL. For the CDR3, the DNA is TGCGCCAGCACCTCTAGCGGGATAGAGACCCAGTACTTC. Amino acid sequence: CASTSSGIETQYF.

This clonotype was found many times. V gene TRBV28 combines with J gene TRBJ1-2, with TRBD1 as a possible D gene (6 bases). The CDR3 spans 19 residues. V lost 5 bases and J 3 bases, leaving 28 bases between the germline ends. In germline, CDR1 is MDHEN, CDR2 SYDVKM. DNA of the CDR3: TGTGCCAGCAGTAGAGGCGGGCAGACAGGAATCTTGCTCGACTATGGCTACACCTTC. Translated, it gives CASSRGGQTGILLDYGYTF.

There are many counts of this clonotype. J is TRBJ2-3 and V is TRBV20-1; no reliable D call. The CDR3 length is 15 residues. Germline V gene sequence: CDR1 DFQATT, CDR2 SNEGSKA (reference sequence). Deletions cut 0 bases from V and 3 bases from J, with 13 bases between. CDR3 coding DNA: TGCAGTGCTAGAGAGGCTAGTGGGTTTACAGATACGCAGTATTTT. This sequence encodes CSAREASGFTDTQYF.

This clonotype was seen ten or more times. The V call is TRBV6-6, the J call TRBJ2-6, with D perhaps assigned TRBD1 or TRBD2 (6 bases each). With 6 bases removed from V and 4 bases from J, the gap between germline ends came to 22 bases. This CDR3 region has 18 residues. Germline values: CDR1 MNHNY, CDR2 SVGAGI (reference sequence). The CDR3 loop reads CASSPRGVMTFGANVLTF. DNA of the CDR3: TGTGCCAGCAGCCCGAGGGGGGTCATGACGTTCGGGGCCAACGTCCTGACTTTC.

The genes are TRBV20-1 and TRBJ1-4; no firm D call. This CDR3 comprises 11 residues. V dropped 4 bases and J dropped 5 bases, with 5 bases sitting between them. Germline assignment: CDR1 DFQATT and CDR2 SNEGSKA (reference sequence). Written as DNA, the CDR3 is TGCAGTGCTACCCGAAATGAAAAACTGTTTTTT. Amino acid sequence: CSATRNEKLFF.

This clonotype occurred many times. The CDR3 here is CASRRAGQGGTEAFF. CDR3 DNA sequence: TGTGCCAGCAGGCGCGCGGGACAGGGTGGCACTGAAGCTTTCTTT. The V and J genes are TRBV12-3 or TRBV12-4 and TRBJ1-1; the match to TRBD1 covers 9 bases. This CDR3 is built from 15 residues. The V segment lost 6 bases and the J segment 4 bases; nucleotides outside the gene matches: 9.

This clonotype was counted at least ten times. V and J are TRBV5-4 and TRBJ1-1; D gene uncertain. CDR1 SGHNT and CDR2 YYREEE come from the germline V gene (reference sequence). CDR3 size: 14 residues. V was pared by 0 bases and J by 1 base, with 7 bases between. CDR3 residues: CASSLVRQNTEAFF. As DNA, the CDR3 is TGTGCCAGCAGCTTGGTACGGCAGAACACTGAAGCTTTCTTT.

This clonotype was found many times. This sequence joins TRBV25-1 and TRBJ2-7; 9 nucleotides agree with TRBD1. The CDR3 loop spans 13 amino acids. The V gene's germline CDR1 is MGHDK and CDR2 SYGVNS. The J segment lost 2 bases and the V segment lost 6 bases, leaving 2 bases of the junction unmatched. CDR3 sequence: CASRTGGAYEQYF. In DNA, the CDR3 is TGTGCCAGCAGGACAGGGGGGGCCTACGAGCAGTACTTC.

This clonotype was counted only a few times. The rearrangement uses TRBV7-7 and TRBJ2-3; 7 nucleotides align to TRBD1. The CDR3 runs 15 residues. Germline V gene sequence: CDR1 SSHAT, CDR2 FNYEAQ (reference sequence). V was clipped by 5 bases and J by 1 base; unmatched bases: 6. CDR3 nucleotides: TGTGCCAGCAGCCTCGGAGGACAGGGCACAGATACGCAGTATTTT. Amino acid sequence: CASSLGGQGTDTQYF.

The sample holds many counts of this clonotype. The V and J genes are TRBV12-3 or TRBV12-4 and TRBJ1-1, with D perhaps matching TRBD1 (6 bases). Deletions cut 4 bases from V and 7 bases from J, with 13 bases between. This CDR3 has 13 residues. The DNA for the CDR3 is TGTGCCAGCAGTTCCCGTAACAGGGTTGAAGCTTTCTTT. This gives the protein CASSSRNRVEAFF.

This clonotype is medium-sized by share. The chain combines TRBV20-1 with TRBJ2-2; D unclear. Trimming shortened V by 1 base and J by 1 base, and 16 bases separated the two germline ends. The germline CDR1 and CDR2 sequences are DFQATT and SNEGSKA (reference sequence). The CDR3 covers 17 residues. The CDR3 loop reads CSARVVKETLNTGELFF. CDR3 nucleotide sequence: TGCAGTGCTAGAGTGGTAAAGGAGACCCTGAACACCGGGGAGCTGTTTTTT.

By sample share, this clonotype is medium-sized. The J gene is TRBJ2-5, the V gene TRBV5-1, with D possibly called TRBD1 or TRBD2 (5 bases each). The CDR3 runs to 15 residues. The germline gives CDR1 SGHRS, CDR2 YFSETQ. The ends were cut back, 2 bases at V and 1 base at J, with 12 bases in the middle. This CDR3 is CASSFNRGFQETQYF. CDR3 sequence (DNA): TGCGCCAGCAGCTTCAACCGGGGCTTCCAAGAGACCCAGTACTTC.

At least ten counts were recorded for this clonotype. The chain recombines TRBV20-1 with TRBJ2-7; the D call may be TRBD1 or TRBD2 (5 bases each). The CDR3 has 14 residues. V was shortened by 3 bases and J by 2 bases, with 14 bases between the two germline ends. Germline V gene lookup returns CDR1 DFQATT and CDR2 SNEGSKA (reference sequence). The DNA of the CDR3 is TGCAGTGCTAGGGGAGTCAGGGAGACCTACGAGCAGTACTTC. Encoded protein: CSARGVRETYEQYF.

The V and J genes are TRBV5-1 and TRBJ1-3; possibly TRBD1 for D (5 bases). CDR3 length equals 17 residues. V dropped 4 bases and J dropped 1 base, with 18 bases sitting between them. In germline, CDR1 is SGHRS, CDR2 YFSETQ. CDR3 protein: CASSLKWQGQSGNTIYF. The CDR3 DNA reads TGCGCCAGCAGCCTCAAGTGGCAGGGCCAATCTGGAAACACCATATATTTT.

This clonotype was recorded many times. This chain uses TRBV20-1 with TRBJ2-1; D gene ambiguous. Trimming removed 3 bases from V and 13 bases from J, with 22 bases in between. The germline V gene encodes CDR1 DFQATT and CDR2 SNEGSKA (reference sequence). The CDR3 is 14 amino acids. The CDR3 coding sequence is TGCAGTGCTAGTCGAGGTACTCCCGTCGAAGGTCAGTTCTTC. Translation: CSASRGTPVEGQFF.

This clonotype was picked up many times. The genes are TRBV20-1 and TRBJ2-7; perhaps TRBD2 as D (6 bases). Per germline, CDR1 DFQATT and CDR2 SNEGSKA (reference sequence). This CDR3 has 11 amino acids. Trimming removed 3 bases at V and 4 bases at J, with 7 bases between. The CDR3 sequence is CSARGGYEQYF. CDR3 nucleotide sequence: TGCAGTGCTAGGGGGGGATACGAGCAGTACTTC.

This clonotype qualifies as medium-sized (0.01 to 0.1%). The genes are TRBV18 and TRBJ1-2; possible D gene TRBD1, 6 bases. Germline V gives CDR1 KGHSH, CDR2 LQKENI. Trimming removed 2 bases at V and 4 bases at J, with 17 bases between. This CDR3 has 16 residues. CDR3 sequence reads: CASSPEGGVSSYGYTF. CDR3 sequence (DNA): TGTGCCAGCTCACCAGAGGGGGGGGTCTCCTCCTATGGCTACACCTTC.

By sample share, this clonotype is medium-sized. The V and J genes are TRBV6-6 and TRBJ2-7, with TRBD1 identical over 12 bases. CDR1 MNHNY and CDR2 SVGAGI come from the germline V gene (reference sequence). V shed 4 bases and J 6 bases; nucleotides not matched to a gene: 10. The CDR3 spans 16 residues. DNA of the CDR3: TGTGCCAGCAGTTCCGGGACAGGGGGCAGAAAGGGCGAGCAGTACGTC. Its translation is CASSSGTGGRKGEQYV.

This clonotype was recorded at least ten times. The V and J genes are TRBV14 and TRBJ2-1, with 8 positions matching TRBD2. The CDR3 runs 14 residues. J lost 7 bases, V lost 4 bases, and 6 bases had no gene match. Germline assignment: CDR1 SGHDN and CDR2 FVKESK. CDR3 nucleotides: TGTGCCAGCAGCCTGTGGACTAGCCGTAATGAGCAGTTCTTC. Protein sequence: CASSLWTSRNEQFF.

The rearrangement joins TRBV7-2 to TRBJ2-1; D possibly corresponds to TRBD1 (5 bases). The ends were cut back, 3 bases at V and 3 bases at J, with 12 bases in the middle. Germline lookup yields CDR1 SGHTA and CDR2 FQGNSA. The CDR3 is 15 amino acids. CDR3 protein: CASSFGRAVYNEQFF. The CDR3 nucleotides read TGTGCCAGCAGCTTCGGCAGGGCAGTCTACAATGAGCAGTTCTTC.

The table lists this clonotype with many counts. The chain couples TRBV20-1 to TRBJ2-1; TRBD1 agrees at 7 bases. The CDR3 spans 14 residues. In germline, CDR1 is DFQATT, CDR2 SNEGSKA (reference sequence). The trim removed 1 base at V and 10 bases at J, leaving 10 bases unmatched. The CDR3: CSARVAAGGEEQFF. DNA for the CDR3: TGCAGTGCTAGAGTTGCGGCAGGGGGAGAGGAGCAGTTCTTC.

This chain links TRBV14 with TRBJ2-7; tentatively, D is TRBD1 (5 bases). V lost 3 bases, J lost 0 bases, and 15 bases lay in between. The CDR3 consists of 16 residues. CDR1 is SGHDN, CDR2 FVKESK, per germline. CDR3: CASSHGELTASYEQYF. CDR3 nucleotides: TGTGCCAGCAGCCATGGCGAGCTGACAGCCTCCTACGAGCAGTACTTC.

Ten or more counts support this clonotype. The chain has TRBV30 and TRBJ1-1; D unclear. In germline, CDR1 is GTSNPN, CDR2 SVGIG (reference sequence). The CDR3 runs 12 residues. V gave up 2 bases and J gave up 4 bases, with 8 bases separating them. The CDR3, as DNA: TGTGCCTGGAGTCCCCTTGGCACTGAAGCTTTCTTT. Its translation: CAWSPLGTEAFF.

The V call is TRBV20-1, the J call TRBJ1-3, with no clear D. This CDR3 contains 13 residues. CDR1 is DFQATT and CDR2 is SNEGSKA in the germline V gene (reference sequence). V lost 5 bases, J lost 0 bases, and 8 bases lay in between. The CDR3 region has the DNA TGCAGTGCTGTCCTCAGCTCTGGAAACACCATATATTTT. It encodes CSAVLSSGNTIYF.